Listed below are T cell receptor beta chains from one sample, sequenced in a study of shared clonotypes between healthy human individuals. TCRdb's copy holds only in-frame clones and misses some; the assay was immunoSEQ multiplex PCR. The sample holds 600,000 to 750,000 clones, approximately 79% seen once. The sample was memory CD4+ T cells sorted from blood. The receptors originated from a woman aged 30 to 39 in good health. Each CDR3 is given with its conserved first and last residue. The D gene is left open where the match is weak. The size of a clone is reported for some rows only, either as once, few or many, or as a class for expanded clones.

v_gene: TRBV10-1; d_gene: TRBD2; abundance: NA; j_gene: TRBJ2-3; len: 14; CDR3nt: TGCGCCAGCCCTCAGCGGGAAGGGGAGTATACGCAGTATTTT; CDR3aa: CASPQREGEYTQYF
v_gene: TRBV29-1; d_gene: NA; abundance: NA; j_gene: TRBJ1-5; len: 13; CDR3nt: TGCAGCGTTGGGGAGGCGGGGGGTCAGCCCCAGCATTTT; CDR3aa: CSVGEAGGQPQHF
v_gene: TRBV7-8; d_gene: TRBD1; abundance: NA; j_gene: TRBJ2-5; len: 15; CDR3nt: TGTGCCAGCAGACAAGGACAGGTGGGATGGGAGACCCAGTACTTC; CDR3aa: CASRQGQVGWETQYF
v_gene: TRBV5-1; d_gene: NA; abundance: NA; j_gene: TRBJ2-7; len: 13; CDR3nt: TGCGCCAGCAGGCCTAGTGAGTTATACGAGCAGTACTTC; CDR3aa: CASRPSELYEQYF
v_gene: TRBV28; d_gene: TRBD1; abundance: NA; j_gene: TRBJ2-7; len: 15; CDR3nt: TGTGCCAGCAGTTTACCGCGGGACAGGGGGAACGAGCAGTACTTC; CDR3aa: CASSLPRDRGNEQYF
v_gene: TRBV6-5; d_gene: NA; abundance: few; j_gene: TRBJ1-3; len: 14; CDR3nt: TGTGCCAGCAGTTTCCAGTCCTCTGGAAACACCATATATTTT; CDR3aa: CASSFQSSGNTIYF
v_gene: TRBV14; d_gene: NA; abundance: few; j_gene: TRBJ2-2; len: 15; CDR3nt: TGTGCCAGCAGCCAAACCCAGCGGCGCACCGGGGAGCTGTTTTTT; CDR3aa: CASSQTQRRTGELFF
v_gene: TRBV9; d_gene: NA; abundance: NA; j_gene: TRBJ1-2; len: 17; CDR3nt: TGTGCCAGCAGCGTAGGAATGGAACAGCAGAACTACTATGGCTACACCTTC; CDR3aa: CASSVGMEQQNYYGYTF
v_gene: TRBV19; d_gene: TRBD1; abundance: NA; j_gene: TRBJ1-1; len: 15; CDR3nt: TGTGCCAGTACCACTCTCCAGGGGGCCGGGACTGAAGCTTTCTTT; CDR3aa: CASTTLQGAGTEAFF
v_gene: TRBV6-4; d_gene: NA; abundance: NA; j_gene: TRBJ2-7; len: 10; CDR3nt: TGTGCCAGCAGTGATAACGAGCAGTACTTC; CDR3aa: CASSDNEQYF
v_gene: TRBV29-1; d_gene: NA; abundance: few; j_gene: TRBJ2-5; len: 12; CDR3nt: TGCAGCGTTGCTGAGCAGTTGGAGACCCAGTACTTC; CDR3aa: CSVAEQLETQYF
v_gene: TRBV7-9; d_gene: NA; abundance: NA; j_gene: TRBJ2-1; len: 14; CDR3nt: TGTGCCAGCCAGTTGTCGGGGGTCTACAATGAGCAGTTCTTC; CDR3aa: CASQLSGVYNEQFF
v_gene: TRBV5-1; d_gene: TRBD1; abundance: NA; j_gene: TRBJ1-1; len: 14; CDR3nt: TGCGCCAGCAGCTTACAGGGGTTTAACACTGAAGCTTTCTTT; CDR3aa: CASSLQGFNTEAFF
v_gene: TRBV15; d_gene: TRBD2; abundance: NA; j_gene: TRBJ2-7; len: 15; CDR3nt: TGTGCCACCAGCAGAGGACAGCGGGAGGGACTCGAGCAGTACTTC; CDR3aa: CATSRGQREGLEQYF
v_gene: TRBV7-9; d_gene: TRBD2; abundance: NA; j_gene: TRBJ2-2; len: 16; CDR3nt: TGTGCCAGCAGCCAGGGACTAGCGGGCACACCCGGGGAGCTGTTTTTT; CDR3aa: CASSQGLAGTPGELFF
v_gene: TRBV6-1; d_gene: NA; abundance: once; j_gene: TRBJ2-1; len: 12; CDR3nt: TGTGCCAGCAGAGACGCATCCAATGAGCAGTTCTTC; CDR3aa: CASRDASNEQFF
v_gene: TRBV5-4; d_gene: NA; abundance: few; j_gene: TRBJ1-1; len: 15; CDR3nt: TGTGCCAGCAGCTTGGCCCTGGGCGAGAGCACTGAAGCTTTCTTT; CDR3aa: CASSLALGESTEAFF
v_gene: TRBV7-2; d_gene: NA; abundance: NA; j_gene: TRBJ2-2; len: 14; CDR3nt: TGTGCCAGCAGCCGTAGATTGAACACCGGGGAGCTGTTTTTT; CDR3aa: CASSRRLNTGELFF
v_gene: TRBV5-1; d_gene: NA; abundance: NA; j_gene: TRBJ2-5; len: 14; CDR3nt: TGCGCCAGCAGTATTGGACGCGGACAAGAGACCCAGTACTTC; CDR3aa: CASSIGRGQETQYF
v_gene: TRBV28; d_gene: TRBD1; abundance: NA; j_gene: TRBJ2-3; len: 15; CDR3nt: TGTGCCAGCAGTCCCGGGACAGGGTGGGCGGATACGCAGTATTTT; CDR3aa: CASSPGTGWADTQYF
v_gene: TRBV7-2; d_gene: NA; abundance: NA; j_gene: TRBJ2-1; len: 16; CDR3nt: TGTGCCAGCAGCGTTTCAGCGGTTAGCTCCTACAATGAGCAGTTCTTC; CDR3aa: CASSVSAVSSYNEQFF
v_gene: TRBV2; d_gene: NA; abundance: few; j_gene: TRBJ2-5; len: 14; CDR3nt: TGTGCCAGCAATGTCGGGCAGGGGAGAGAGACCCAGTACTTC; CDR3aa: CASNVGQGRETQYF